Here is one T cell receptor (beta chain) with its context. The entry originates in a study of early T cells in non-severe SARS-CoV-2 infection. On the study more broadly: Sequencing of bulk RNA from unsorted whole blood was done, without chain pairing.

TCRdb passed the 5' RACE reads through MiXCR, listing each CDR3 protein once. This table has under 40,000 distinct CDR3 sequences, under 8% appearing once. Germline CDR1 and CDR2: MGHRA and YSYEKL. V shed 7 bases and J shed 1 base, with 18 bases lying between them. The CDR3 has 16 residues. The chain links TRBV4-1 to TRBJ2-3; maybe TRBD2 (5 bases). This receptor was identified in an adult who was a healthcare worker with PCR-confirmed SARS-CoV-2 infection or an uninfected control (not recorded which). The sequencing input was whole blood. The CDR3 reads CASNPLSGAGTDTQYF. Here the CDR3 DNA reads TGCGCCAGCAATCCTTTATCTGGAGCGGGCACAGATACGCAGTATTTT.